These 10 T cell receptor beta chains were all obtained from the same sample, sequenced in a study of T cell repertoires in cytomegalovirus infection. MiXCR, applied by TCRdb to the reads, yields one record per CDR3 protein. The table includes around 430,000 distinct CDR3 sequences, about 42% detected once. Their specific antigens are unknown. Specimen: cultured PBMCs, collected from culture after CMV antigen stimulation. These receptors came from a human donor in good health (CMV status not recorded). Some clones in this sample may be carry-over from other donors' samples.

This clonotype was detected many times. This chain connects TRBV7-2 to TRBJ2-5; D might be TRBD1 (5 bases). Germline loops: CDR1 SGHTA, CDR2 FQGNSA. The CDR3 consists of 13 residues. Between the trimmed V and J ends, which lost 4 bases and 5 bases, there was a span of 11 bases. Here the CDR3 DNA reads TGTGCCAGCAGCTCGGGTCGACAGGAGACCCAGTACTTC. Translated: CASSSGRQETQYF.

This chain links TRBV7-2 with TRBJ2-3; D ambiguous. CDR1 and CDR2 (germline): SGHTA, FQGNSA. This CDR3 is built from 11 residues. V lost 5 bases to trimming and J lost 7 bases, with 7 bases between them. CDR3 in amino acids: CASSPRYTQYF. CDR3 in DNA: TGTGCCAGCAGCCCTAGGTATACGCAGTATTTT.

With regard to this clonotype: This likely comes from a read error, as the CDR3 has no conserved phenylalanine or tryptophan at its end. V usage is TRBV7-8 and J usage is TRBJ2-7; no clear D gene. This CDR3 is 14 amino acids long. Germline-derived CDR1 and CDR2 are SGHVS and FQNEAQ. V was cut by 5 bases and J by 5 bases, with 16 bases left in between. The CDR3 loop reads CASSPRRVRHEQYS. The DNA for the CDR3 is TGTGCCAGCAGCCCGCGGCGAGTTAGGCACGAGCAGTACTCC.

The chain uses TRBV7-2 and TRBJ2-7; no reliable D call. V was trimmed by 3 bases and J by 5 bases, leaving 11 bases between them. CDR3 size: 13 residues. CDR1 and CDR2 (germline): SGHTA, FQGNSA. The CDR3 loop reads CASSFPPVDEQYF. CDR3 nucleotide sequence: TGTGCCAGCAGCTTCCCCCCCGTGGACGAGCAGTACTTC.

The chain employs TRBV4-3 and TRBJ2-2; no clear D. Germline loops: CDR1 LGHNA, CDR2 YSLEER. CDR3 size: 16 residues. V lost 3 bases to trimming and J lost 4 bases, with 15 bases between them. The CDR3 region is CASSQTFVWSTGELFF. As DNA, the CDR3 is TGCGCCAGCAGCCAGACCTTCGTGTGGAGCACCGGGGAGCTGTTTTTT.

The CDR3 DNA is TGTGCCAGCAGCTTAAAGAGAGGCGGGCCCCAGCATTTT. It codes for CASSLKRGGPQHF. The rearrangement joins TRBV7-2 to TRBJ1-5; D gene ambiguous. Germline CDR1 is SGHTA and CDR2 is FQGNSA. Trimming took 2 bases from V and 9 from J, leaving 11 bases between them. The CDR3 extends over 13 amino acids.

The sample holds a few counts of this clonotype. As DNA, the CDR3 is TGTGCCAGCAGCTTAGATCCACTGAAAATAACCTACGAGCAGTACTTC. This translates into CASSLDPLKITYEQYF. This sequence joins TRBV7-2 and TRBJ2-7; D gene uncertain. The germline gives CDR1 SGHTA, CDR2 FQGNSA. The CDR3 has 16 residues. Trimming pared 1 base from V and 2 bases from J, leaving 15 bases between.

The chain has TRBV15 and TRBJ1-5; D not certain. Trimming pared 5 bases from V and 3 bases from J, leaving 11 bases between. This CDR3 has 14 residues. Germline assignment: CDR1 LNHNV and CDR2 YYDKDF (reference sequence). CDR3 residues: CATSAGSFNQPQHF. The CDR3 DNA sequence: TGTGCCACCAGCGCTGGGTCCTTCAATCAGCCCCAGCATTTT.

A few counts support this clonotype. DNA for the CDR3: TGTGCCAGCAGGGGGGACAGGGAAGATACGCAGTATTTT. It translates to CASRGDREDTQYF. The J gene is TRBJ2-3, the V gene TRBV6-6; TRBD1 aligns across 9 bases. CDR3 length: 13 residues. Trimming at V came to 6 bases and at J to 5 bases, leaving 3 bases not matched to a gene. Germline V CDR1 and CDR2: MNHNY, SVGAGI (reference sequence).

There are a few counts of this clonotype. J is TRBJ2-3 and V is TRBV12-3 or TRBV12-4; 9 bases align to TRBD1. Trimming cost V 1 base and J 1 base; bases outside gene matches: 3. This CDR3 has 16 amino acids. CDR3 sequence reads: CASSLVRTGGTDTQYF. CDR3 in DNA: TGTGCCAGCAGTTTAGTCCGGACAGGGGGCACAGATACGCAGTATTTT.